The present entry profiles one T cell receptor beta chain with its context. What it recognizes is unknown. Genomic DNA of each subset was evenly split across several immunoSEQ plates. Here immunoSEQ multiplex PCR was the method, and the copy in TCRdb shows in-frame clones only, minus some. The profile shows roughly 680,000 clones, over 60% of them singletons. The sample is drawn from a study of shared clonotypes between healthy human individuals. Study in general: Two women and a few men aged 18 to 49 served as donors.

Study-level findings and limits: Among non-shared clonotypes, generation probabilities were lower than among those shared by all four donors.

The CDR3 covers 15 residues. J lost 0 bases, V lost 5 bases, and 2 bases had no gene match. Germline loops: CDR1 KGHSH, CDR2 LQKENI. Material: memory CD4+ T cells sorted from blood. Regarding subset: CD45RA-negative fraction. The TCR was taken from a woman between 25 and 40 years old in good health. The chain has TRBV18 and TRBJ2-3, with 10 nucleotides matching TRBD2. Written as DNA, the CDR3 is TGTGCCAGCTCAGTAGCGGGAGGTAGCACAGATACGCAGTATTTT. It codes for CASSVAGGSTDTQYF.